Included here is one T cell receptor (beta chain) sequence, with context. There are a few counts of this clonotype. It lacks a known antigen. It has no much larger one-base neighbor in the sample; base qualities were not kept. The time point label for this specimen denotes: five sample-tagged time points from pre-transplant (day -1) to day 368 post-transplant, pooled. Thawed PBMC were stimulated for about 11 hours with a CMV IE-1 overlapping peptide library without transport inhibitors. After being thawed and rested overnight, the cells were stimulated in R10 medium along with CD28/CD49d costimulation. The IE-1 peptide library was made up of 15-amino-acid peptides, each overlapping by 11 amino acids. Samples from each time point were barcoded using BD Single-Cell Multiplexing Kit Sample Tags, then pooled and stained with sorting antibodies plus oligo-conjugated anti-CD45RA. A BD FACSAria III was used to sort CMV-responsive CD8+CD137+ and CD4+CD154+ T cells at 4-way purity. Blood was drawn into EDTA vacutainers and was processed by Ficoll gradient within 1-24 hours.

At the junction V is shortened by 8 bases and J by 1 base; bases outside the gene matches: 3. The CDR3 has 13 amino acids, counting the end cysteine and phenylalanine. The DNA shown is the 39-base CDR3, in frame from base 1. Via the germline V gene, CDR1 is WSHSY and CDR2 SAAADI. These data are taken from a study of immune aging and cytomegalovirus after organ transplant (dated by TCRdb to about 2021). For context, the study as a whole: Every transplant recipient was given three-drug immunosuppression consisting of prednisone, tacrolimus, and mycophenolate.

The research as a whole found: Since the sequencing data did not include a CD57 measurement, a conservative gene-based definition of aging was used in its place. Following viremia, cells with an aged phenotype rose post-transplant no matter the clone size, with the increase showing up earlier in large clones (days 200-264) than in small clones. Large clones contained a bigger proportion of TEMRA cells, and over time the seven largest clones (approximately 1,900 cells) picked up aged and TEMRA cells and lost TCM cells.

Libraries came from single-cell sequencing. Sequencing relied on an Illumina NovaSeq 6000. The BD Rhapsody Targeted mRNA and AbSeq Reagent Kit, in a microwell format, was used for cell capture and library preparation. Libraries covered TCR, sample tags, AbSeq, and targeted mRNA from the Human T-Cell Expression Panel plus custom TOX and TOX2 primers. Sequencing of the libraries was done on an Illumina NovaSeq. Under the source paper's analysis protocol: The analysis covered 10,000 to 13,000 cells in total, of which approximately 7,100 were CD8 T cells and approximately 4,500 were CD8 T cells with an identifiable TCR CDR3. On the Seven Bridges Genomics platform, raw data were run through the BD Rhapsody Targeted Analysis Pipeline with V(D)J processing. SeqGeq 1.6.0 was used for quality control, Sample Tag demultiplexing with Lex-BDSMK, clone identification with VDJ Explorer, and Seurat clustering. Clones making up <1% of CD8 T cells were classified as non-expanded, and clones making up >2.5% of the sample were classified as clonal expansions. Through fastp at Q25 and MiXCR, TCRdb rebuilt clones from the public reads, retaining in-frame beta chains. Rows merge per CDR3 protein into single entries with the most common DNA and genes. These V and J calls are TCRdb output, not the study's own analysis. This sample has approximately 22,000 distinct CDR3 sequences in its table, and approximately 34% of those were observed once. Together, the top ten hold about 25% of the sample.

The sequences come from CMV peptide-activated CD4+ and CD8+ T cells sorted from blood, collected at five time points, pooled. What this sample's cell subset or site label stands for: sorted CD8+CD137+ and CD4+CD154+ T cells after about 12 h CMV IE-1 peptide stimulation. The rearrangement joined TRBV10-2 to TRBJ1-1; the central 8 bases match TRBD1. The sequence was collected from a female donor who had a heart transplant and CMV viremia. The CDR3 reads as follows: CASAGQGNTEAFF. The nucleotide sequence reads TGCGCCAGCGCCGGACAGGGGAACACTGAAGCTTTCTTT.